This T cell receptor beta chain emerged from a study of T-cell reconstitution after alpha-beta-depleted transplantation in children. This clonotype was detected a few times. CDR1 and CDR2 (germline): LGHDT, YNNKEL (reference sequence). Trimming removed 0 bases from V and 2 bases from J, with 14 bases in between. There are 17 residues in the CDR3. Unique molecular identifiers were incorporated into the prepared TCRbeta library. Each CDR3 protein is one row after TCRdb ran MiXCR on the PCR reads. The sample includes 250,000 to 300,000 distinct CDR3 sequences, more than 8% of them seen just once. This clonotype originated in a human donor who donated a stem cell graft to a child with SCID. The rearrangement links TRBV3-1 to TRBJ2-1, with a tentative D call TRBD2 (6 bases). The sample in question was PBMCs from the stem cell graft donor, obtained from the stem cell graft. The CDR3 here is CASSQDRGGKAYNEQFF. The DNA of the CDR3 is TGTGCCAGCAGCCAAGATAGAGGAGGGAAGGCCTACAATGAGCAGTTCTTC.